This T cell receptor beta chain was found in a study of T-cell memory formation after mild COVID-19. Germline V gene sequence: CDR1 LGHDT, CDR2 YNNKEL (reference sequence). The V end was cut by 6 bases, the J end by 9 bases, with 12 bases between. This CDR3 is built from 13 residues. TCRdb reprocessed the 5' RACE reads via MiXCR and lists one record per CDR3 protein. The table includes 560,000 or so distinct CDR3 sequences, roughly 17% detected once. Study observations and caveats: A second wave of clones peaked on day 37, and their SARS-CoV-2 specificity went unconfirmed. Researchers found some responding clones in pre-infection memory, a sign that cross-reactive memory joined. Among contracting clones, CD4+ were mainly CM/EM and CD8+ enriched in EMRA.

As concerns this clonotype: Its antigen is still unknown.

What was sequenced was PBMCs or a T cell subset sorted from them (not recorded which). The V gene is TRBV3-1, the J gene TRBJ1-6; tentative D call: TRBD1 (5 bases). The sequence derives from an adult woman who had mild COVID-19 (a few samples of this study predate the infection). Cell type and time point are not known. The CDR3, as DNA: TGTGCCAGCAGGGGACGGATAATTTCACCCCTCCACTTT. Amino acids: CASRGRIISPLHF.